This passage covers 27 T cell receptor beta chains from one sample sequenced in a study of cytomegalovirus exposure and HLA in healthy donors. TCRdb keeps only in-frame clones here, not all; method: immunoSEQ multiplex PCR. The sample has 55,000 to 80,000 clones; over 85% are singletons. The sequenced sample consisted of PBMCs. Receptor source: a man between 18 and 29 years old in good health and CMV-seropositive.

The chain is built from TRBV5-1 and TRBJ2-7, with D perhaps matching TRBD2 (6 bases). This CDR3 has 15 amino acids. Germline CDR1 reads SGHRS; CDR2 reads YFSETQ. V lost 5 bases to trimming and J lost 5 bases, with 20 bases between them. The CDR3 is CASSVPRQGGDEQYF. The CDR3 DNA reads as TGCGCCAGCAGTGTACCCCGGCAGGGCGGGGACGAGCAGTACTTC. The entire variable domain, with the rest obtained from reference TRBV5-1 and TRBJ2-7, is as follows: KAGVTQTPRYLIKTRGQQVTLSCSPISGHRSVSWYQQTPGQGLQFLFEYFSETQRNKGNFPGRFSGRQFSNSRSEMNVSTLELGDSALYLCASSVPRQGGDEQYFGPGTRLTVT.

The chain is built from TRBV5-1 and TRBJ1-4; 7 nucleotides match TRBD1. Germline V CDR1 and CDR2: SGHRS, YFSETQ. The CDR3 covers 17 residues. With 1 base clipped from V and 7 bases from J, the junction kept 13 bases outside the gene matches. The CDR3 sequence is CASSLPLGPGQSEKLFF. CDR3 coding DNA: TGCGCCAGCAGCTTGCCTTTGGGACCGGGACAGAGTGAAAAACTGTTTTTT.

Here the CDR3 reads CASSTRGLAGGDEQFF. The CDR3 DNA sequence: TGTGCCAGTAGTACGAGGGGACTAGCGGGAGGGGATGAGCAGTTCTTC. This chain uses TRBV19 with TRBJ2-1, with 16 positions matching TRBD2. V was pared by 4 bases and J by 8 bases, with 5 bases of the junction left unmatched. The CDR3 loop spans 16 amino acids. CDR1 is LNHDA, CDR2 SQIVND, per germline (reference sequence).

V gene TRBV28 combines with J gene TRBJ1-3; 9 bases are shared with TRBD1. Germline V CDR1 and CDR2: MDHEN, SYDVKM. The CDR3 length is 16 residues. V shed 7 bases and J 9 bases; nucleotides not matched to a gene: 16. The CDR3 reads CASNRPGTGSSRTIYF. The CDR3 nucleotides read TGTGCCAGCAACCGCCCAGGGACAGGGAGTAGTCGCACCATATATTTT.

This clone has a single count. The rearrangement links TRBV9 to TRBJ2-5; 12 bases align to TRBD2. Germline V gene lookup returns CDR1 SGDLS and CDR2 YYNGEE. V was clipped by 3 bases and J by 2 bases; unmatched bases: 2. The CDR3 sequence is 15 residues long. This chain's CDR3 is CASSGLAGGQETQYF. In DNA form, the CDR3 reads TGTGCCAGCAGCGGTCTAGCGGGAGGGCAAGAGACCCAGTACTTC. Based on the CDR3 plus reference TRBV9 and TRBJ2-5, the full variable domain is DSGVTQTPKHLITATGQRVTLRCSPRSGDLSVYWYQQSLDQGLQFLIQYYNGEERAKGNILERFSAQQFPDLHSELNLSSLELGDSALYFCASSGLAGGQETQYFGPGTRLLVL.

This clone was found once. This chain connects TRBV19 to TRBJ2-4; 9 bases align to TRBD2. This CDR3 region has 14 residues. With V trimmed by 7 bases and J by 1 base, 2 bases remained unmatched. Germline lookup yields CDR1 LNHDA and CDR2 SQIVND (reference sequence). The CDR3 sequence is CASTAGGAKNIQYF. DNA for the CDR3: TGTGCCAGTACCGCGGGAGGGGCCAAAAACATTCAGTACTTC. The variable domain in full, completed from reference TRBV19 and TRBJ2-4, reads DGGITQSPKYLFRKEGQNVTLSCEQNLNHDAMYWYRQDPGQGLRLIYYSQIVNDFQKGDIAEGYSVSREKKESFPLTVTSAQKNPTAFYLCASTAGGAKNIQYFGAGTRLSVL.

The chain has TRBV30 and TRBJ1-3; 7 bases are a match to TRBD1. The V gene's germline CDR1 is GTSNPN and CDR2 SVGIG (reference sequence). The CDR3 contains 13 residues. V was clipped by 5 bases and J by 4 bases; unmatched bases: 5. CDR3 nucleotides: TGTGCCTGGGGGTACAGGGGAGGAAACACCATATATTTT. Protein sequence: CAWGYRGGNTIYF.

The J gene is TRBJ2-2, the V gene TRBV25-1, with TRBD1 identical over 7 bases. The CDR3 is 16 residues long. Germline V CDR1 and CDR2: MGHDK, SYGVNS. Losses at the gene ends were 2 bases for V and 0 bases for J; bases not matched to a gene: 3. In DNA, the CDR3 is TGTGCCAGCAGTGAAATGGGACAGCCGAACACCGGGGAGCTGTTTTTT. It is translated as CASSEMGQPNTGELFF.

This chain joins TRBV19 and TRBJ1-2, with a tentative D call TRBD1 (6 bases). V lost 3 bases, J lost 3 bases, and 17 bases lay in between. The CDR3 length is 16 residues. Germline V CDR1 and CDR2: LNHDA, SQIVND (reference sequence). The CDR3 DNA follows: TGTGCCAGTAGTATTGCTCAGGGGCGCCGGGACTATGGCTACACCTTC. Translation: CASSIAQGRRDYGYTF.

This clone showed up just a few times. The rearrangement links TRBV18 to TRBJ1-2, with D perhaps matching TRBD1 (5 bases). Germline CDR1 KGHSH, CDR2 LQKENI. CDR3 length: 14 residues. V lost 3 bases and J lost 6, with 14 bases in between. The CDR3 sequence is CASSPGETANGYTF. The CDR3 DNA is TGTGCCAGCTCACCTGGAGAGACAGCGAATGGCTACACCTTC.

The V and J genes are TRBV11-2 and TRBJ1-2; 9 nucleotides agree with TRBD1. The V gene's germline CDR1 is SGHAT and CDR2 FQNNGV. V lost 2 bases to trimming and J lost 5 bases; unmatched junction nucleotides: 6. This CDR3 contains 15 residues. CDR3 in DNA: TGTGCCAGCAGCTTACGGGACAGGGAGACGTATGGCTACACCTTC. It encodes CASSLRDRETYGYTF.

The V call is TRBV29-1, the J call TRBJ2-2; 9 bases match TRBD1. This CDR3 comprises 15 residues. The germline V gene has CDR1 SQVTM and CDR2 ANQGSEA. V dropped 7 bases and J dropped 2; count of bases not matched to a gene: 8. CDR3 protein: CSAQTGGPNTGELFF. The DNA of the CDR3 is TGCAGCGCCCAAACAGGGGGCCCAAACACCGGGGAGCTGTTTTTT.

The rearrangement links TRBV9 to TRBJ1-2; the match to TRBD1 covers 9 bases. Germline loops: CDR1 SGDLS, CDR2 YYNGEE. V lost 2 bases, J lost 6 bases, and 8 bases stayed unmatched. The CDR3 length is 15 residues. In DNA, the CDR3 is TGTGCCAGCAGCGTGGGTCGACAGGGGGAGAATGGCTACACCTTC. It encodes CASSVGRQGENGYTF.

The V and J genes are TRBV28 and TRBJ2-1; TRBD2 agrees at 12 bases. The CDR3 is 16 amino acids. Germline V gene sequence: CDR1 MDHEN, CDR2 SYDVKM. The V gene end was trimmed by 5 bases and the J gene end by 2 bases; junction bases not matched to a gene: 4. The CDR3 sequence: CASSPTSGGAYNEQFF. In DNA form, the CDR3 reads TGTGCCAGCAGTCCGACTAGCGGGGGAGCCTACAATGAGCAGTTCTTC. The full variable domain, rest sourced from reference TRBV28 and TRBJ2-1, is DVKVTQSSRYLVKRTGEKVFLECVQDMDHENMFWYRQDPGLGLRLIYFSYDVKMKEKGDIPEGYSVSREKKERFSLILESASTNQTSMYLCASSPTSGGAYNEQFFGPGTRLTVL.

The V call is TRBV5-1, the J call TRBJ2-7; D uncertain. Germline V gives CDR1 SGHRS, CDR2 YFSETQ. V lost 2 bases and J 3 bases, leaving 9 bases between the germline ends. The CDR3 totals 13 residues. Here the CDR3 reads CASSLLVGYEQYF. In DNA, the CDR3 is TGCGCCAGCAGCTTACTTGTTGGCTACGAGCAGTACTTC.

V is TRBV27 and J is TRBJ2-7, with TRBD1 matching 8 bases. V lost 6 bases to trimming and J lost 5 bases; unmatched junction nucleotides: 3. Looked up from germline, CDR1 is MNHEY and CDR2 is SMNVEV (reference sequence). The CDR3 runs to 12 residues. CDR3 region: CASRGQVNEQYF. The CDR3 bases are TGTGCCAGCAGGGGACAGGTCAACGAGCAGTACTTC.

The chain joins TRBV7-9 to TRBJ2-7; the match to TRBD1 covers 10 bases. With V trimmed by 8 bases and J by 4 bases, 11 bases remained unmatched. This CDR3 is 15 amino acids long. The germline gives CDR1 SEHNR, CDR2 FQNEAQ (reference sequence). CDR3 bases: TGTGCCAGCCTCACGGGGGACAGGGGAGTTTACGAGCAGTACTTC. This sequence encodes CASLTGDRGVYEQYF.

The CDR3 protein is CASSFGGYEQYF. CDR3 sequence (DNA): TGTGCCAGCAGCTTCGGCGGTTACGAGCAGTACTTC. The rearrangement links TRBV11-2 to TRBJ2-7; D gene ambiguous. The CDR3 totals 12 residues. V lost 3 bases to trimming and J lost 4 bases, with 7 bases between them. Germline CDR1 and CDR2: SGHAT and FQNNGV. Supplemented by reference TRBV11-2 and TRBJ2-7, the full variable domain reads EAGVAQSPRYKIIEKRQSVAFWCNPISGHATLYWYQQILGQGPKLLIQFQNNGVVDDSQLPKDRFSAERLKGVDSTLKIQPAKLEDSAVYLCASSFGGYEQYFGPGTRLTVT.

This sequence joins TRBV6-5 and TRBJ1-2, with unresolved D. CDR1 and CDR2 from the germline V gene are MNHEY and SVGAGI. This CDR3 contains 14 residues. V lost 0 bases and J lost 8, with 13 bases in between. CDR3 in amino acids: CASSYSGSSLGYTF. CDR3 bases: TGTGCCAGCAGTTACTCGGGCAGTTCATTGGGCTACACCTTC.

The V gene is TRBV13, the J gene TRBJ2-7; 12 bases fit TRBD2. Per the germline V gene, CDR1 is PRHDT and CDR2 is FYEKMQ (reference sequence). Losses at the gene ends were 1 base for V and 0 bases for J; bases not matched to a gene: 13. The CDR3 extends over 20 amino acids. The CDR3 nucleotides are TGTGCCAGCAGCTTAGTTAGCCCGGGACTAGCGGGCACAAGCTCCTACGAGCAGTACTTC. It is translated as CASSLVSPGLAGTSSYEQYF.

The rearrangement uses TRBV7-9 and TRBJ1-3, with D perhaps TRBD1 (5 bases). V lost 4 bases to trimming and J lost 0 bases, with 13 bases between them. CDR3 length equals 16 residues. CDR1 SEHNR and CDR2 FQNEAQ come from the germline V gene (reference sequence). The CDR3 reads CASSSVTGSSGNTIYF. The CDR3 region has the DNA TGTGCCAGCAGCTCAGTCACAGGAAGCTCTGGAAACACCATATATTTT.

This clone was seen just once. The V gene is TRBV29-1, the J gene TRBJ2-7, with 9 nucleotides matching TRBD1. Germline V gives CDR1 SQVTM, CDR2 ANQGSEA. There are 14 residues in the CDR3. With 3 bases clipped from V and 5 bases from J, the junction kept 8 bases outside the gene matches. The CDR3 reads CSVDAGTGRNEQYF. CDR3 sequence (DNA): TGCAGCGTTGACGCCGGGACAGGGAGGAACGAGCAGTACTTC.

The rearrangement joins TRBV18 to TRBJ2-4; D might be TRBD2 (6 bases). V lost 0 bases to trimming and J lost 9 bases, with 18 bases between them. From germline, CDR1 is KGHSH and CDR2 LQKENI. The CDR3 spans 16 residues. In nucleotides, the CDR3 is TGTGCCAGCTCACCACCGGGCGGGGCCTCGGGAAGCATTCAGTACTTC. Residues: CASSPPGGASGSIQYF.

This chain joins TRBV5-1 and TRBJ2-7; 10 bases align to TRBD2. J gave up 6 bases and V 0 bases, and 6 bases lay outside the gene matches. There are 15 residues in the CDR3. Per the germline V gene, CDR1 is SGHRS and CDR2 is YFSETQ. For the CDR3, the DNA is TGCGCCAGCAGCTTGGCCCTAGCGGGAGAAAGCGAGCAGTACTTC. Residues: CASSLALAGESEQYF.

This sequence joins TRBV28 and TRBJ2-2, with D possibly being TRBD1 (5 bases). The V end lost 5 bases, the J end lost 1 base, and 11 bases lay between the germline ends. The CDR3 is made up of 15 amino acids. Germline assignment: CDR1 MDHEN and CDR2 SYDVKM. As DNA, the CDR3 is TGTGCCAGCAGTCCCCACAGGAAGAACACCGGGGAGCTGTTTTTT. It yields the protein CASSPHRKNTGELFF.

In DNA, the CDR3 is TGTGCCAGCAGCCCCCGCCTGGACACCTCGTCCAGAGATACGCAGTATTTT. Residues: CASSPRLDTSSRDTQYF. J is TRBJ2-3 and V is TRBV11-2; D is perhaps TRBD1 (5 bases). From germline, CDR1 is SGHAT and CDR2 FQNNGV. The CDR3 is 17 amino acids. V lost 5 bases, J lost 5 bases, and 23 bases lay in between.

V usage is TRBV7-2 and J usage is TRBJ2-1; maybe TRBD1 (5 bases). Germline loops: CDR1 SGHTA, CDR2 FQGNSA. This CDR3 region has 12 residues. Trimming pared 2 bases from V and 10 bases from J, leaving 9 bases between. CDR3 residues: CASSLPGMEQFF. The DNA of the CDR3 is TGTGCCAGCAGCTTACCAGGGATGGAGCAGTTCTTC.